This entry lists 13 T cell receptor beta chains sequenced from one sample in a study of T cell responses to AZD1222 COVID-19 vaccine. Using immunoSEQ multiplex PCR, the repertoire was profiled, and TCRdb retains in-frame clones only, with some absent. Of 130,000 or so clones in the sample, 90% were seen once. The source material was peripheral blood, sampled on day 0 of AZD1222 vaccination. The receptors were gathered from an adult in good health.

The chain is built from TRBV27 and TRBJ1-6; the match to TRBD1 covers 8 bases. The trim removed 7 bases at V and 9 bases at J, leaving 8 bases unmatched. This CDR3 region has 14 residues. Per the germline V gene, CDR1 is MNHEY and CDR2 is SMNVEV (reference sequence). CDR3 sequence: CASNIQGAGSPLHF. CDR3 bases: TGTGCCAGCAACATCCAGGGGGCCGGTTCACCCCTCCACTTT.

CDR3 bases: TGTGCCAGCAGCTCCCCACGGACAGCCCGAGGTTCCTACGAGCAGTACTTC. Residues: CASSSPRTARGSYEQYF. The chain couples TRBV7-9 to TRBJ2-7; D is possibly TRBD1 (6 bases). V gave up 4 bases and J gave up 1 base, with 20 bases separating them. CDR3 length: 17 residues. CDR1 SEHNR and CDR2 FQNEAQ come from the germline V gene (reference sequence).

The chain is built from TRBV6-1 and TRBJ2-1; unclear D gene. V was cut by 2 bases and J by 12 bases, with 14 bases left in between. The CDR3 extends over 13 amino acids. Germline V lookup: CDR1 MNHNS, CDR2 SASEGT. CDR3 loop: CASSERTAVPQFF. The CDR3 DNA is TGTGCCAGCAGTGAAAGGACCGCCGTGCCGCAGTTCTTC.

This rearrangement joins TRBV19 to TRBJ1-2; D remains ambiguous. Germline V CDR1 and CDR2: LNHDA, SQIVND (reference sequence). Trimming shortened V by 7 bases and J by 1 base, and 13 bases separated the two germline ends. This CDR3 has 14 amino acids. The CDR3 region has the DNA TGTGCCAGTACTCCAGCTACTTATAACTATGGCTACACCTTC. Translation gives CASTPATYNYGYTF.

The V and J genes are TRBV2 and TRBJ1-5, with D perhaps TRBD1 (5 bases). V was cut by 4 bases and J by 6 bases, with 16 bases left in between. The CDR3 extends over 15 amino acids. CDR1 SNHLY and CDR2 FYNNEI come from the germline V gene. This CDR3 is CASSVREGQGQPQHF. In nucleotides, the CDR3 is TGTGCCAGCAGTGTAAGGGAGGGGCAGGGTCAGCCCCAGCATTTT.

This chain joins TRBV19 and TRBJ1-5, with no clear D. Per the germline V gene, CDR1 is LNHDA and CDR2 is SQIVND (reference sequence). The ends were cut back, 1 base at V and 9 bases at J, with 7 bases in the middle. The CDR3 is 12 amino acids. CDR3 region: CASSIVQRPQHF. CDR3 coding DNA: TGTGCCAGTAGTATAGTACAACGGCCCCAGCATTTT.

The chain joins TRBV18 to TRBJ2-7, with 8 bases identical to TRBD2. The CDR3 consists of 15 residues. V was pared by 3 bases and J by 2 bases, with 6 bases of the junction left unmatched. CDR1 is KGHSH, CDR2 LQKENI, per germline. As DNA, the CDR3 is TGTGCCAGCTCACCTCGGGGGGGGGAGCCCTACGAGCAGTACTTC. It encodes CASSPRGGEPYEQYF.

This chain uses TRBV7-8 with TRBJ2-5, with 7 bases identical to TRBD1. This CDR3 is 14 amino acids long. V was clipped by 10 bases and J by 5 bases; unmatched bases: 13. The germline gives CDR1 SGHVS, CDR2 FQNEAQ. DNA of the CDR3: TGTGCCACGAACGCAGGGGGTTCAGTGGAGACCCAGTACTTC. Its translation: CATNAGGSVETQYF.

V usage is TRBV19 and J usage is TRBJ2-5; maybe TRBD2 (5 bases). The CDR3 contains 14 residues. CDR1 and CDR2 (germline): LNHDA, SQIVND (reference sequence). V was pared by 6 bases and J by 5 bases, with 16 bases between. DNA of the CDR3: TGTGCCAGTAGCTTTCGACACGGCGGGGAGACCCAGTACTTC. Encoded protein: CASSFRHGGETQYF.

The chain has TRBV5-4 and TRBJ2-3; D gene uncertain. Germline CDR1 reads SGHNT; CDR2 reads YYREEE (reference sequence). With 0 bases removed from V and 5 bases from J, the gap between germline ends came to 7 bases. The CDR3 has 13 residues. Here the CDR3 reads CASSLVGLDTQYF. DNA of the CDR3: TGTGCCAGCAGCTTGGTTGGGCTAGATACGCAGTATTTT.

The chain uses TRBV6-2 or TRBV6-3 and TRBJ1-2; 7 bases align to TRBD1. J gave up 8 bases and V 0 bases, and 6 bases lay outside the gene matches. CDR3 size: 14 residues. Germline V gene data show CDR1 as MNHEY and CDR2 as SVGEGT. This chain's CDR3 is CASSYSTGARGYTF. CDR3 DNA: TGTGCCAGCAGTTACTCAACAGGGGCGCGGGGCTACACCTTC.

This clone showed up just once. CDR3 DNA: TGTGCCAGCAGCCCCCGGACTAGCTCGGACACCGGGGAGCTGTTTTTT. This translates into CASSPRTSSDTGELFF. This chain uses TRBV3-1 (or the pseudogene TRBV3-2) with TRBJ2-2; 8 bases align to TRBD2. J gave up 3 bases and V 4 bases, and 7 bases lay outside the gene matches. The CDR3 runs to 16 residues. CDR1 is LGHDT, CDR2 YNNKEL, per germline (reference sequence).

Written as DNA, the CDR3 is TGCGCCAGCAGCATGGGACAGGGGGCTTCGACTGAAGCTTTCTTT. This translates into CASSMGQGASTEAFF. The genes are TRBV5-1 and TRBJ1-1; 12 nucleotides line up with TRBD1. Looked up from germline, CDR1 is SGHRS and CDR2 is YFSETQ. V shed 4 bases and J 5 bases; nucleotides not matched to a gene: 6. The CDR3 is 15 amino acids.